This TCR beta chain was identified in a study of CD8+ T cells in alopecia areata. The wider study: Tofacitinib treatment spanned 6 to 18 months, with 6 months off drug afterward.

This clone was seen only once. What it binds is unknown. Treatment indicated: oral pan-JAK inhibitor, 5-10 mg twice daily. Isolated RNA was reverse transcribed into cDNA used as the sequencing template. Some clones are missing from TCRdb's copy, which holds only in-frame ones; the method was immunoSEQ multiplex PCR. The sample includes approximately 150,000 clones, about 88% of them seen just once. Study-level points and caveats: There were also resident alphabeta T cells of normal skin sequenced in scalp samples. Possibly as an HLA-related effect, TCR sharing across patients appeared less clear than in mice. Baseline CD8+ expansion's link to response remains uncertain, as there was one nonresponder.

Germline V gene data show CDR1 as SGHTA and CDR2 as FQGNSA. V shed 5 bases and J shed 3 bases, with 23 bases lying between them. The CDR3 loop spans 18 amino acids. This clonotype was obtained from a human donor with alopecia areata. The material was CD8+ T cells sorted from blood, obtained at week 4, from a patient treated with tofacitinib. This sequence joins TRBV7-2 and TRBJ1-5; D may be TRBD1 (6 bases). The CDR3 sequence is CASSPGGAGWEINQPQHF. As DNA, the CDR3 is TGTGCCAGCAGCCCCGGGGGGGCAGGGTGGGAAATCAATCAGCCCCAGCATTTT.